One sample yielded the 15 T cell receptor beta chains listed below, sequenced in a study of cytomegalovirus exposure and HLA in healthy donors (dated by TCRdb to about 2017). Library preparation employed the immunoSEQ multiplex PCR assay. The table was pulled from immuneACCESS by TCRdb, which kept in-frame rearrangements only. Such tables lose some clones; where checked, under half of the loss comes from unresolved V genes, and the rest has no known cause. The sample table contains roughly 180,000 clones; only one count was recorded for more than 80% of them. The ten largest clones capture around 7% of the sample. What was sequenced was PBMCs. These receptors were collected from a man aged 18 to 29 in good health and CMV-seropositive.

Worth noting for this clone: A read error likely explains this, since a far larger clone differs by one base. This sequence joins TRBV7-9 and TRBJ2-7; 9 bases align to TRBD1. The germline gives CDR1 SEHNR, CDR2 FQNEAQ (reference sequence). The CDR3 has 12 residues. V lost 8 bases, J lost 1 base, and 0 bases stayed unmatched. The CDR3 spells CASGQGSYEQYF. As DNA, the CDR3 is TGTGCCAGCGGACAGGGGTCCTACGAGCAGTACTTC.

This sequence joins TRBV4-3 and TRBJ2-5, with a tentative D call TRBD1 (6 bases). Deletions cut 0 bases from V and 4 bases from J, with 15 bases between. Germline lookup yields CDR1 LGHNA and CDR2 YSLEER. This CDR3 is built from 16 residues. CDR3 sequence (DNA): TGCGCCAGCAGCCAAGATACGAGCCGAGGGGGAGAGACCCAGTACTTC. Its protein is CASSQDTSRGGETQYF.

The chain couples TRBV6-1 to TRBJ1-4, with D possibly matching TRBD1 (6 bases). The CDR3 loop spans 14 amino acids. Germline V gene lookup returns CDR1 MNHNS and CDR2 SASEGT. The ends were cut back, 7 bases at V and 8 bases at J, with 17 bases in the middle. The CDR3 sequence is CASNQGPPVEKLFF. The CDR3 nucleotides read TGTGCCAGCAATCAGGGGCCACCGGTCGAAAAACTGTTTTTT.

The J gene is TRBJ2-2, the V gene TRBV7-2; D gene unclear. This CDR3 has 14 residues. Germline V gives CDR1 SGHTA, CDR2 FQGNSA. Trimming shortened V by 2 bases and J by 5 bases, and 9 bases separated the two germline ends. The CDR3, as DNA: TGTGCCAGCAGCTTATTCCCCGGGACCGGGGAGCTGTTTTTT. The encoded protein is CASSLFPGTGELFF.

The chain carries TRBV9 and TRBJ2-7; 11 nucleotides agree with TRBD1. This CDR3 region has 17 residues. Germline-derived CDR1 and CDR2 are SGDLS and YYNGEE. J lost 2 bases, V lost 0 bases, and 7 bases had no gene match. The CDR3 nucleotides read TGTGCCAGCAGCGTAGGGGGACAGGGGGTCGACACCTACGAGCAGTACTTC. As protein: CASSVGGQGVDTYEQYF.

This clone was observed a single time. The rearrangement links TRBV6-6 to TRBJ1-2; 10 bases align to TRBD1. The CDR3 covers 14 residues. V was pared by 6 bases and J by 2 bases, with 3 bases of the junction left unmatched. The germline V gene encodes CDR1 MNHNY and CDR2 SVGAGI (reference sequence). The CDR3 spells CASRTGGKNYGYTF. CDR3 nucleotide sequence: TGTGCCAGCAGGACAGGGGGCAAGAACTATGGCTACACCTTC.

The V gene is TRBV7-2, the J gene TRBJ2-4, with TRBD2 identical over 9 bases. Germline CDR1 SGHTA, CDR2 FQGNSA. J was trimmed by 4 bases and V by 1 base; bases with no gene match: 2. CDR3 length: 15 residues. The CDR3 region is CASSLVLAGKNIQYF. In DNA, the CDR3 is TGTGCCAGCAGCTTAGTCCTAGCGGGGAAAAACATTCAGTACTTC.

This sequence joins TRBV7-9 and TRBJ2-7; perhaps TRBD2 as D (5 bases). Between the trimmed V and J ends, which lost 2 bases and 2 bases, there was a span of 13 bases. Germline-derived CDR1 and CDR2 are SEHNR and FQNEAQ (reference sequence). The CDR3 spans 15 residues. This chain's CDR3 is CASSLPRTGAYEQYF. The DNA of the CDR3 is TGTGCCAGCAGCTTACCTCGGACCGGGGCCTACGAGCAGTACTTC.

The rearrangement joins TRBV30 to TRBJ2-7, with 7 positions matching TRBD1. V lost 5 bases to trimming and J lost 4 bases; unmatched junction nucleotides: 8. Germline-derived CDR1 and CDR2 are GTSNPN and SVGIG (reference sequence). The CDR3 runs 13 residues. CDR3 sequence reads: CAWGYRGRYEQYF. CDR3 DNA: TGTGCCTGGGGATACAGGGGACGTTACGAGCAGTACTTC.

The rearrangement uses TRBV27 and TRBJ2-1, with 15 bases aligning to TRBD2. The J segment lost 7 bases and the V segment lost 8 bases, leaving 6 bases of the junction unmatched. CDR1 and CDR2 from the germline V gene are MNHEY and SMNVEV (reference sequence). CDR3 length: 15 residues. The CDR3 DNA reads TGTGCCAGCGCCCCCGGGACTAGCGGGAGGAATGAGCAGTTCTTC. Its protein is CASAPGTSGRNEQFF.

This clone was recorded a few times. This sequence joins TRBV6-1 and TRBJ2-7, with 7 bases that match TRBD2. V shed 7 bases and J 2 bases; nucleotides not matched to a gene: 8. CDR3 length equals 14 residues. Germline-derived CDR1 and CDR2 are MNHNS and SASEGT. The CDR3 reads CASTVAGSTYEQYF. DNA for the CDR3: TGTGCCAGCACCGTAGCGGGTTCCACCTACGAGCAGTACTTC.

Of note for this clone: In the same sample, other DNA sequences code for this CDR3. The chain links TRBV30 to TRBJ1-5; D gene unclear. In germline, CDR1 is GTSNPN, CDR2 SVGIG (reference sequence). V dropped 2 bases and J dropped 2 bases, with 7 bases sitting between them. The CDR3 sequence is 13 residues long. The CDR3 nucleotides are TGTGCCTGGAGTCGGCAGGGCAATCAGCCCCAGCATTTT. Its translation: CAWSRQGNQPQHF.

This sequence joins TRBV28 and TRBJ1-2; the D gene is possibly TRBD1 (6 bases). Trimming shortened V by 2 bases and J by 4 bases, and 8 bases separated the two germline ends. The CDR3 is made up of 13 amino acids. The germline gives CDR1 MDHEN, CDR2 SYDVKM. CDR3 DNA: TGTGCCAGCAGTTTAGCAGGGGTCTATGGCTACACCTTC. Residues: CASSLAGVYGYTF.

The chain recombines TRBV7-9 with TRBJ2-5; 7 bases agree with TRBD2. The CDR3 is 16 amino acids. In germline, CDR1 is SEHNR, CDR2 FQNEAQ (reference sequence). The junction had 7 bases not matched to a gene; V was cut back by 1 base and J by 2 bases. The CDR3: CASSLGGGGTQETQYF. CDR3 DNA sequence: TGTGCCAGCAGCTTAGGGGGGGGAGGGACTCAAGAGACCCAGTACTTC.

This clone was detected only a few times. The chain joins TRBV6-5 to TRBJ1-2, with D maybe TRBD1 (6 bases). Germline V CDR1 and CDR2: MNHEY, SVGAGI. The CDR3 sequence is 14 residues long. The V end was cut by 6 bases, the J end by 0 bases, with 11 bases between. CDR3 sequence: CASRTGKANYGYTF. CDR3 sequence (DNA): TGTGCCAGCAGAACAGGGAAAGCTAACTATGGCTACACCTTC.